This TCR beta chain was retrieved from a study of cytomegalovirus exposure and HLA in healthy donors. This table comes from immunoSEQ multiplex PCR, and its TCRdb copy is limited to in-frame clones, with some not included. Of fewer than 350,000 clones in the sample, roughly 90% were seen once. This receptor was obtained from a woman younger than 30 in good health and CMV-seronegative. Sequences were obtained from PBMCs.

CDR3 in amino acids: CASSLRCIAPQETQYF. As DNA, the CDR3 is TGCGCCAGCAGCCTTCGGTGTATAGCTCCCCAAGAGACCCAGTACTTC. J is TRBJ2-5 and V is TRBV23-1; no definite D call. TRBV23-1 is identified as an open reading frame with a role that is uncertain. The CDR3 runs 16 residues. V gave up 6 bases and J gave up 1 base, with 18 bases separating them.